Presented here are 25 T cell receptor beta chains from one specimen sequenced in a study of T cells in Graves' hyperthyroidism and ophthalmopathy. The investigators amplified TCR beta CDR3 regions from RNA transcripts. HTBI primers were used for first-round RT-PCR of the TCR CDR3. TCRdb reanalysed the multiplex PCR reads using MiXCR and keeps one entry per CDR3 protein. The sample lists around 600,000 distinct CDR3 sequences, approximately 15% occurring once. The sequencing input was blood. These receptors came from a woman under 30 with Graves' ophthalmopathy.

Ten or more counts support this clonotype. The chain is built from TRBV18 and TRBJ2-5, with D tentatively TRBD1 (5 bases). The germline V gene has CDR1 KGHSH and CDR2 LQKENI. The CDR3 extends over 14 amino acids. V lost 6 bases, J lost 1 base, and 12 bases lay in between. The CDR3 protein is CASSSDSRQETQYF. The CDR3 DNA follows: TGTGCCAGCTCGAGTGACAGTCGCCAAGAGACCCAGTACTTC.

This clonotype was found many times. The chain combines TRBV7-2 with TRBJ2-2; tentatively, D is TRBD1 or TRBD2 (5 bases each). Germline V gives CDR1 SGHTA, CDR2 FQGNSA. V lost 5 bases and J 4 bases, leaving 14 bases between the germline ends. The CDR3 has 15 residues. CDR3 DNA: TGTGCCAGCAGCACACGGGGTGACAGCACCGGGGAGCTGTTTTTT. The encoded protein is CASSTRGDSTGELFF. Drawing the rest from reference TRBV7-2 and TRBJ2-2, the complete variable domain is GAGVSQSPSNKVTEKGKDVELRCDPISGHTALYWYRQSLGQGLEFLIYFQGNSAPDKSGLPSDRFSAERTGGSVSTLTIQRTQQEDSAVYLCASSTRGDSTGELFFGEGSRLTVL.

J is TRBJ2-3 and V is TRBV6-1; D call uncertain. Germline assignment: CDR1 MNHNS and CDR2 SASEGT. Trimming removed 4 bases at V and 3 bases at J, with 11 bases between. The CDR3 is 14 amino acids. CDR3 DNA: TGTGCCAGCAGTGCTAACAGACCTACAGATACGCAGTATTTT. Protein: CASSANRPTDTQYF.

In its sample, this clonotype was seen a few times. The genes are TRBV27 and TRBJ2-1; the D is unclear. V was pared by 6 bases and J by 4 bases, with 16 bases between. This CDR3 is built from 15 residues. Germline V gene data show CDR1 as MNHEY and CDR2 as SMNVEV (reference sequence). CDR3 nucleotide sequence: TGTGCCAGCAGCCTCAGACCGAGTTTTTACAATGAGCAGTTCTTC. Protein: CASSLRPSFYNEQFF.

The rearrangement joins TRBV19 to TRBJ2-7; D tentatively reads TRBD1 or TRBD2 (5 bases each). The CDR3 is made up of 15 amino acids. V was clipped by 5 bases and J by 0 bases, with 14 bases between them. CDR1 is LNHDA, CDR2 SQIVND, per germline (reference sequence). CDR3 residues: CASSPRGTPSYEQYF. The CDR3 region has the DNA TGTGCCAGTAGTCCCCGGGGCACCCCCTCCTACGAGCAGTACTTC.

This clonotype occurred many times. The chain has TRBV6-1 and TRBJ2-7, with D tentatively TRBD1 or TRBD2 (7 bases each). V was trimmed by 5 bases and J by 3 bases, leaving 14 bases between them. The germline V gene encodes CDR1 MNHNS and CDR2 SASEGT. This CDR3 comprises 14 residues. In DNA, the CDR3 is TGTGCCAGCAGTCGGGACAGCGGGAACTACGAGCAGTACTTC. Residues: CASSRDSGNYEQYF.

This clonotype showed up many times. V usage is TRBV3-1 and J usage is TRBJ2-3; TRBD2 matches at 10 bases. CDR3 length: 15 amino acids. Per germline, CDR1 LGHDT and CDR2 YNNKEL (reference sequence). J gave up 1 base and V 8 bases, and 6 bases lay outside the gene matches. The CDR3 DNA is TGTGCCAGCTCACAGGGGACTAGCGGCACAGATACGCAGTATTTT. Translated, it gives CASSQGTSGTDTQYF.

This clonotype was seen repeatedly, ten times or more. This rearrangement joins TRBV30 to TRBJ2-1, with a tentative D call TRBD1 (6 bases). V lost 5 bases to trimming and J lost 9 bases, with 17 bases between them. The CDR3 is 13 residues long. CDR1 and CDR2 from the germline V gene are GTSNPN and SVGIG (reference sequence). The CDR3 coding sequence is TGTGCCTGGGATCCACAGGGAGAGGGTGAGCAGTTCTTC. It yields the protein CAWDPQGEGEQFF.

The rearrangement uses TRBV13 and TRBJ2-1; D is uncertain. CDR1 is PRHDT, CDR2 FYEKMQ, per germline (reference sequence). Trimming shortened V by 1 base and J by 6 bases, and 7 bases separated the two germline ends. The CDR3 is made up of 13 amino acids. The CDR3 DNA is TGTGCCAGCAGCTTAGTATTGGTCAATGAGCAGTTCTTC. It codes for CASSLVLVNEQFF.

This clonotype was detected a few times. The rearrangement uses TRBV4-3 and TRBJ1-2; TRBD1 aligns across 9 bases. Germline CDR1 and CDR2: LGHNA and YSLEER. Trimming took 1 base from V and 8 from J; bases not matched to a gene: 5. CDR3 length equals 14 residues. The CDR3 here is CASSQAEDRGGYTF. CDR3 in DNA: TGCGCCAGCAGCCAAGCCGAGGACAGGGGAGGCTACACCTTC.

This clonotype appeared a few times. This sequence joins TRBV7-9 and TRBJ2-3, with 11 positions matching TRBD2. The germline V gene encodes CDR1 SEHNR and CDR2 FQNEAQ (reference sequence). The V segment lost 0 bases and the J segment 4 bases; nucleotides outside the gene matches: 3. The CDR3 totals 16 residues. DNA for the CDR3: TGTGCCAGCAGCTTAGCCGGGACTAGCGGTCCAGATACGCAGTATTTT. Its translation is CASSLAGTSGPDTQYF. The variable domain in full, completed from reference TRBV7-9 and TRBJ2-3, reads DTGVSQNPRHKITKRGQNVTFRCDPISEHNRLYWYRQTLGQGPEFLTYFQNEAQLEKSRLLSDRFSAERPKGSFSTLEIQRTEQGDSAMYLCASSLAGTSGPDTQYFGPGTRLTVL.

This clonotype was picked up many times. V is TRBV2 and J is TRBJ1-5; 10 bases match TRBD1. This CDR3 is 13 amino acids long. In germline, CDR1 is SNHLY, CDR2 FYNNEI. Trimming cost V 11 bases and J 2 bases; bases outside gene matches: 3. CDR3 loop: CAGDRGGNQPQHF. CDR3 nucleotides: TGTGCCGGGGACAGGGGAGGCAATCAGCCCCAGCATTTT.

This clonotype appeared many times. The chain has TRBV7-3 and TRBJ2-1; 9 positions agree with TRBD1. With V trimmed by 5 bases and J by 8 bases, 7 bases remained unmatched. The germline CDR1 and CDR2 sequences are SGHTA and FQGTGA. CDR3 size: 14 residues. For the CDR3, the DNA is TGTGCCAGCAGCCCGACAGGGGGGCCCGATGAGCAGTTCTTC. Its translation: CASSPTGGPDEQFF. Combining the CDR3 with reference TRBV7-3 and TRBJ2-1 gives the whole variable domain GAGVSQTPSNKVTEKGKYVELRCDPISGHTALYWYRQSLGQGPEFLIYFQGTGAADDSGLPNDRFFAVRPEGSVSTLKIQRTERGDSAVYLCASSPTGGPDEQFFGPGTRLTVL.

This clonotype was seen a handful of times. This rearrangement joins TRBV19 to TRBJ1-6, with D tentatively TRBD1 (5 bases). The CDR3 totals 18 residues. CDR1 and CDR2 (germline): LNHDA, SQIVND (reference sequence). Trimming took 4 bases from V and 4 from J, leaving 20 bases between them. The CDR3 region has the DNA TGTGCCAGTAGTACCGGAGAATTCGGGGGACTGTATAATTCACCCCTCCACTTT. Translating gives CASSTGEFGGLYNSPLHF.

There are many counts of this clonotype. The chain uses TRBV29-1 and TRBJ2-7; D possibly corresponds to TRBD1 (6 bases). With 6 bases removed from V and 3 bases from J, the gap between germline ends came to 15 bases. From germline, CDR1 is SQVTM and CDR2 ANQGSEA. The CDR3 sequence is 13 residues long. The CDR3 nucleotides are TGCAGCGTCTCCCGGGACACGGACTACGAGCAGTACTTC. It codes for CSVSRDTDYEQYF.

J is TRBJ2-2 and V is TRBV15, with D tentatively TRBD1 (5 bases). Deletions cut 3 bases from V and 5 bases from J, with 10 bases between. Germline V lookup: CDR1 LNHNV, CDR2 YYDKDF (reference sequence). CDR3 length: 14 residues. The DNA of the CDR3 is TGTGCCACCAGCAGGAGCAGGGCTACCGGGGAGCTGTTTTTT. This encodes CATSRSRATGELFF.

At least ten counts were recorded for this clonotype. This chain's CDR3 is CSVDVNPEAFF. The DNA of the CDR3 is TGCAGCGTTGACGTCAACCCTGAAGCTTTCTTT. The chain is built from TRBV29-1 and TRBJ1-1; D remains ambiguous. The CDR3 consists of 11 residues. Germline CDR1 SQVTM, CDR2 ANQGSEA. V was clipped by 3 bases and J by 6 bases, with 8 bases between them.

At least ten counts were recorded for this clonotype. The chain recombines TRBV27 with TRBJ1-6, with 8 nucleotides matching TRBD1. V was clipped by 5 bases and J by 10 bases; unmatched bases: 10. Per germline, CDR1 MNHEY and CDR2 SMNVEV (reference sequence). The CDR3 runs to 15 residues. The CDR3 sequence: CASSPTDRERSPLHF. In nucleotides, the CDR3 is TGTGCCAGCAGTCCTACGGACAGGGAGCGGTCACCCCTCCACTTT.

The sample holds many counts of this clonotype. V is TRBV12-3 or TRBV12-4 and J is TRBJ1-5, with a tentative D call TRBD1 (6 bases). The CDR3 runs to 16 residues. V lost 1 base and J lost 1, with 11 bases in between. The CDR3 nucleotides read TGTGCCAGCAGTTTAGGGGGGGCCCGGAGCAATCAGCCCCAGCATTTT. It codes for CASSLGGARSNQPQHF.

Ten or more counts support this clonotype. The gene calls are TRBV6-1 and TRBJ1-4, with a weak D call TRBD1 (6 bases). In germline, CDR1 is MNHNS, CDR2 SASEGT. This CDR3 is 15 amino acids long. V was shortened by 1 base and J by 2 bases, with 8 bases between the two germline ends. This CDR3 reads CASSEGGGTNEKLFF. CDR3 bases: TGTGCCAGCAGTGAAGGAGGGGGGACTAATGAAAAACTGTTTTTT.

The chain links TRBV29-1 to TRBJ2-7; TRBD1 is a possible D gene (5 bases). The germline V gene has CDR1 SQVTM and CDR2 ANQGSEA. This CDR3 has 11 residues. V lost 2 bases to trimming and J lost 4 bases, with 6 bases between them. CDR3 in amino acids: CSVESGYEQYF. The CDR3, as DNA: TGCAGCGTTGAATCAGGGTACGAGCAGTACTTC.

In this sample, this clonotype turned up a few times. CDR3 nucleotide sequence: TGCAGTGCTAGAGAATGGGCGGTGGGGGCCTACGAGCAGTACTTC. It codes for CSAREWAVGAYEQYF. The chain recombines TRBV20-1 with TRBJ2-7; D is possibly TRBD1 or TRBD2 (5 bases each). The CDR3 sequence is 15 residues long. Per germline, CDR1 DFQATT and CDR2 SNEGSKA (reference sequence). V dropped 0 bases and J dropped 2 bases, with 14 bases sitting between them.

In this sample, this clonotype turned up a few times. The V call is TRBV7-3, the J call TRBJ2-1; D possibly corresponds to TRBD1 (7 bases). Germline V lookup: CDR1 SGHTA, CDR2 FQGTGA. CDR3 length: 16 amino acids. Trimming removed 6 bases from V and 2 bases from J, with 17 bases in between. CDR3 sequence (DNA): TGTGCCAGCAGTAGGGCAGGAGGGGGCGCCTACAATGAGCAGTTCTTC. Translating it yields CASSRAGGGAYNEQFF.

This clonotype was found many times. The V gene is TRBV7-2, the J gene TRBJ2-3; either TRBD1 or TRBD2 may fit D (9 bases each). The V gene lost 5 bases and the J gene lost 4 bases, with 25 bases spanning the gap. CDR3 size: 18 residues. CDR1 SGHTA and CDR2 FQGNSA come from the germline V gene. CDR3 nucleotides: TGTGCCAGCAGCCCCACAGGGGGCGGGAGGGGAAACGCAGATACGCAGTATTTT. Translated: CASSPTGGGRGNADTQYF.

This clonotype was observed many times. The CDR3 bases are TGTGCCAGCAGCTTAATGACTAGCGGATCCTCCTACGAGCAGTACTTC. It codes for CASSLMTSGSSYEQYF. The chain couples TRBV7-2 to TRBJ2-7, with 9 nucleotides matching TRBD2. This CDR3 has 16 amino acids. The germline V gene encodes CDR1 SGHTA and CDR2 FQGNSA. After removal of 2 bases from V and 0 bases from J, the junction contained 5 bases not matched to a gene.